This TCR beta chain was profiled in a study of blood T cells in healthy people across ages. Study background: Per two T cells, about one barcoded beta molecule was captured through template switching.

For the second PCR, which ran for roughly 7 to 11 cycles, a sample-barcoded 5' primer and a J-beta primer mix were used. TCRdb fed the 5' RACE reads into MiXCR, producing one record per CDR3 protein. The repertoire consists of approximately 850,000 distinct CDR3 sequences, with roughly 60% occurring once and the leading ten covering about 20%. The CDR3 is 12 residues long. The germline V gene has CDR1 MNHEY and CDR2 SMNVEV (reference sequence). Trimming stripped 6 bases from V and 6 bases from J, with 9 bases between. The clonotype was recovered from a man aged 25 to 40 in good health. V gene TRBV27 combines with J gene TRBJ2-1, with a possible D match to TRBD1 (5 bases). Sequenced material: blood. The CDR3 DNA reads TGTGCCAGCAGCCGACAGCTCAATGAGCAGTTCTTC. This sequence encodes CASSRQLNEQFF.